The next 17 T cell receptor beta chains were all read from a single sample in a study of T cells in Graves' hyperthyroidism and ophthalmopathy. Amplification yielded TCR beta CDR3 regions, with RNA transcripts as the source. HTBI primers drove first-round RT-PCR of the TCR CDR3. One entry per CDR3 protein results from TCRdb running MiXCR on the multiplex PCR reads. This table holds roughly 290,000 distinct CDR3 sequences, 13% found once. Input material: blood. All receptors derive from a woman in her 30s with Graves' hyperthyroidism that later progressed to Graves' ophthalmopathy.

In this sample, this clonotype turned up many times. The rearrangement links TRBV12-3 or TRBV12-4 to TRBJ1-2; the D is unclear. The germline V and J ends were trimmed by 2 bases and 4 bases, with 5 bases remaining between them. This CDR3 spans 12 amino acids. The CDR3 nucleotides are TGTGCCAGCAGTTTAAGGTCCTATGGCTACACCTTC. Residues: CASSLRSYGYTF.

In this sample, this clonotype turned up many times. The rearrangement uses TRBV30 and TRBJ2-7; D gene uncertain. V shed 5 bases and J shed 6 bases, with 17 bases lying between them. The CDR3 covers 13 residues. Germline V gene data show CDR1 as GTSNPN and CDR2 as SVGIG (reference sequence). The DNA of the CDR3 is TGTGCCTGGGGCAGTTGGGCTCTGGGCGAGCAGTACTTC. Protein: CAWGSWALGEQYF.

This clonotype was seen repeatedly, ten times or more. The CDR3 protein is CSAPRDRGFPLDTEAFF. The CDR3, as DNA: TGCAGTGCTCCCAGGGACAGGGGGTTTCCACTGGACACTGAAGCTTTCTTT. The chain links TRBV20-1 to TRBJ1-1; 11 nucleotides match TRBD1. The CDR3 has 17 residues. Trimming at V came to 5 bases and at J to 3 bases, leaving 14 bases not matched to a gene. From germline, CDR1 is DFQATT and CDR2 SNEGSKA (reference sequence).

Concerning this clonotype: This may be a read error, as it is one base from a much larger clone. The chain links TRBV2 to TRBJ2-7, with 7 bases that match TRBD1. This CDR3 is built from 14 residues. Germline V CDR1 and CDR2: SNHLY, FYNNEI. CDR3 residues: CDSSGDRVANEQYF. CDR3 DNA sequence: TGTGACAGCAGCGGCGACAGGGTAGCGAACGAGCAGTACTTC.

This clonotype was found many times. This chain links TRBV12-3 or TRBV12-4 with TRBJ1-1, with D possibly TRBD1 on 6 matching bases. Trimming stripped 10 bases from V and 1 base from J, with 16 bases between. This CDR3 is built from 14 residues. Here the CDR3 DNA reads TGTGCCACCTCCGTAGGGACAACGAACACTGAAGCTTTCTTT. This sequence encodes CATSVGTTNTEAFF.

In its sample, this clonotype was seen many times. This chain links TRBV14 with TRBJ1-1; D call uncertain. Germline V gives CDR1 SGHDN, CDR2 FVKESK. The CDR3 totals 15 residues. Trimming took 4 bases from V and 0 from J, leaving 12 bases between them. This CDR3 reads CASSRQKGMNTEAFF. In DNA, the CDR3 is TGTGCCAGCAGCCGACAAAAAGGGATGAACACTGAAGCTTTCTTT.

The V call is TRBV28, the J call TRBJ2-7, with 8 nucleotides matching TRBD1. The V and J ends lost 6 bases and 2 bases, in that order; junction bases with no gene match: 6. The CDR3 loop spans 14 amino acids. Germline values: CDR1 MDHEN, CDR2 SYDVKM. The CDR3 spells CASSRGTGAYEQYF. The DNA of the CDR3 is TGTGCCAGCAGCCGCGGGACAGGAGCCTACGAGCAGTACTTC.

There are a few counts of this clonotype. J is TRBJ1-1 and V is TRBV20-1; D possibly corresponds to TRBD1 (5 bases). The ends were cut back, 0 bases at V and 6 bases at J, with 20 bases in the middle. This CDR3 contains 16 residues. The germline CDR1 and CDR2 sequences are DFQATT and SNEGSKA (reference sequence). The DNA of the CDR3 is TGCAGTGCTAGAGATGGAGCAGTAGCGGGAGGGGCTGAAGCTTTCTTT. This sequence encodes CSARDGAVAGGAEAFF.

The J gene is TRBJ2-1, the V gene TRBV3-1, with D tentatively TRBD2 (6 bases). The V gene lost 1 base and the J gene lost 3 bases, with 13 bases spanning the gap. The CDR3 loop spans 16 amino acids. Germline loops: CDR1 LGHDT, CDR2 YNNKEL (reference sequence). CDR3 in amino acids: CASSQAASAIYNEQFF. CDR3 nucleotide sequence: TGTGCCAGCAGCCAAGCGGCTAGCGCGATCTACAATGAGCAGTTCTTC.

This clonotype was counted between two and nine times. This chain links TRBV13 with TRBJ2-5, with D possibly matching TRBD2 (6 bases). CDR3 length: 15 amino acids. The V end was cut by 4 bases, the J end by 5 bases, with 17 bases between. Germline V gene lookup returns CDR1 PRHDT and CDR2 FYEKMQ (reference sequence). The CDR3 DNA is TGTGCCAGCAGCTATTCCTCTAGCGCCGGGGAGACCCAGTACTTC. Translating it yields CASSYSSSAGETQYF.

This clonotype appeared many times. The chain has TRBV7-3 and TRBJ2-7; D possibly corresponds to TRBD2 (6 bases). The CDR3 contains 15 residues. CDR1 is SGHTA and CDR2 is FQGTGA in the germline V gene. V was trimmed by 0 bases and J by 6 bases, leaving 15 bases between them. CDR3 sequence: CASSLTGTAVSEQYF. The CDR3 DNA sequence: TGTGCCAGCAGCTTAACTGGGACTGCCGTCTCCGAGCAGTACTTC.

There are many counts of this clonotype. The rearrangement uses TRBV20-1 and TRBJ1-2; D is ambiguous. Germline-derived CDR1 and CDR2 are DFQATT and SNEGSKA (reference sequence). CDR3 size: 15 residues. The germline V and J ends were trimmed by 5 bases and 0 bases, with 16 bases remaining between them. In DNA form, the CDR3 reads TGCAGTGCTGTGACTCCAGACTCAGCTAACTATGGCTACACCTTC. Translation gives CSAVTPDSANYGYTF.

This clonotype has a count of ten or more. The rearrangement links TRBV11-2 to TRBJ2-1; 10 positions agree with TRBD2. CDR3 length: 17 residues. The V gene's germline CDR1 is SGHAT and CDR2 FQNNGV. V gave up 2 bases and J gave up 8 bases; unmatched junction bases: 12. CDR3 nucleotides: TGTGCCAGCAGCTTATACGGGGGCCTAGCGGGAGTAGATGAGCAGTTCTTC. Protein product: CASSLYGGLAGVDEQFF.

The chain employs TRBV6-1 and TRBJ2-1; 9 bases map to TRBD2. The V segment lost 2 bases and the J segment 11 bases; nucleotides outside the gene matches: 13. CDR3 length: 16 amino acids. Germline V gene lookup returns CDR1 MNHNS and CDR2 SASEGT. The chain's CDR3 is CASSERWAGGPDKQFF. In nucleotides, the CDR3 is TGTGCCAGCAGTGAAAGGTGGGCGGGAGGGCCGGATAAGCAGTTCTTC.

This chain links TRBV3-2 with TRBJ2-7; TRBD2 reflects the table's D call only, with no check against the DNA. TRBV3-2 is a pseudogene locus. This CDR3 has 19 amino acids. CDR3 loop: CASSQARPGLAGCLSEQYF. In DNA form, the CDR3 reads TGTGCCAGCAGCCAAGCGCGCCCGGGACTAGCGGGATGTTTGTCCGAGCAGTACTTC.

As regards this clonotype: A read error may be the cause here, since a much bigger clone is one base away. The chain links TRBV6-1 to TRBJ2-5, with D possibly TRBD2 on 7 matching bases. Germline V CDR1 and CDR2: MNHNS, SASEGT. Between the trimmed V and J ends, which lost 5 bases and 9 bases, there was a span of 19 bases. The CDR3 is 14 residues long. The CDR3 is CASSPGTLREAQYF. DNA of the CDR3: TGTGCCAGCAGTCCCGGGACACTTCGGGAGGCCCAGTACTTC.

The rearrangement uses TRBV12-3 or TRBV12-4 and TRBJ2-1, with no clear D. V was cut by 2 bases and J by 10 bases, with 12 bases left in between. The length of the CDR3 is 13 residues. The CDR3 region is CASSLLGSREQFF. For the CDR3, the DNA is TGTGCCAGCAGTTTACTAGGGTCCCGGGAGCAGTTCTTC.